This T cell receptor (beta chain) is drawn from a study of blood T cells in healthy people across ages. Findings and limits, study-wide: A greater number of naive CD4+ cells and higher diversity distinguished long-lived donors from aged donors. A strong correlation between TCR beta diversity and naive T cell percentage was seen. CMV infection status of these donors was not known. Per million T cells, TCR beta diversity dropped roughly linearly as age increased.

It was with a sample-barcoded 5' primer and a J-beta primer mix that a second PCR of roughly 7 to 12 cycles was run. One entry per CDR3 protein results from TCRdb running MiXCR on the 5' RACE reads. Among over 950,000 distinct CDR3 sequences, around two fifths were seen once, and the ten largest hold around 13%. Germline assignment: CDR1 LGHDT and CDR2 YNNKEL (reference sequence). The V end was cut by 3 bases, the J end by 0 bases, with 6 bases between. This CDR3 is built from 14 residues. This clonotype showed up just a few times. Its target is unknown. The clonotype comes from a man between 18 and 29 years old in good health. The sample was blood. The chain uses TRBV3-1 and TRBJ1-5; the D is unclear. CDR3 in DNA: TGTGCCAGCAGCCACGATCTTAGCAATCAGCCCCAGCATTTT. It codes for CASSHDLSNQPQHF.